The next 6 T cell receptor beta chains were all read from a single sample in a study of vaccination and CD4 T cells after COVID-19. Scientists ran DNA taken from cultured CD4+ T cells through the Oncomine TCR Beta short-read assay for sequencing. TCRdb passed the PCR reads through MiXCR, listing each CDR3 protein once. The sample carries 8,000 to 9,500 distinct CDR3 sequences, under 30% recorded once. Indicated treatment: roughly 11-day PBMC culture with coronavirus spike peptide pools or control peptides (ViraFEST assay). These TCRs are of unknown antigen specificity. Sequenced material: cultured CD4+ T cells from blood. The receptor source for this set is a human donor with COVID-19.

The chain is built from TRBV5-1 and TRBJ2-1; D unclear. Trimming shortened V by 0 bases and J by 3 bases, and 10 bases separated the two germline ends. Germline lookup yields CDR1 SGHRS and CDR2 YFSETQ. The length of the CDR3 is 15 residues. CDR3 in DNA: TGCGCCAGCAGCTTGGGTGTGGGCCTCTACAATGAGCAGTTCTTC. It is translated as CASSLGVGLYNEQFF.

This clonotype was recorded only once. This rearrangement joins TRBV2 to TRBJ1-2; D unclear. This CDR3 spans 14 amino acids. Trimming shortened V by 5 bases and J by 4 bases, and 14 bases separated the two germline ends. Germline CDR1 reads SNHLY; CDR2 reads FYNNEI. CDR3 sequence: CASSSRTSPYGYTF. CDR3 sequence (DNA): TGTGCCAGCAGTTCCAGAACTTCCCCCTATGGCTACACCTTC.

The rearrangement uses TRBV19 and TRBJ1-2; 7 nucleotides align to TRBD1. The V gene end was trimmed by 1 base and the J gene end by 2 bases; junction bases not matched to a gene: 1. The V gene's germline CDR1 is LNHDA and CDR2 SQIVND (reference sequence). The CDR3 totals 14 residues. Written as DNA, the CDR3 is TGTGCCAGTAGTATAGCGACAGGGAACTATGGCTACACCTTC. It specifies CASSIATGNYGYTF.

A few counts support this clonotype. The V gene is TRBV19, the J gene TRBJ2-3; D call uncertain. The CDR3 consists of 14 residues. Germline V lookup: CDR1 LNHDA, CDR2 SQIVND (reference sequence). The V end lost 7 bases, the J end lost 0 bases, and 11 bases lay between the germline ends. CDR3 DNA sequence: TGTGCCAGTAAAGGTGCCCTGAGCACAGATACGCAGTATTTT. It is translated as CASKGALSTDTQYF.

The chain carries TRBV25-1 and TRBJ2-7; no definite D call. The germline gives CDR1 MGHDK, CDR2 SYGVNS. Trimming pared 6 bases from V and 6 bases from J, leaving 9 bases between. The CDR3 consists of 11 residues. The CDR3 region is CASRKIGEQYF. The CDR3 DNA reads as TGTGCCAGCAGGAAGATTGGCGAGCAGTACTTC.

This clonotype was counted between two and nine times. The rearrangement joins TRBV6-1 to TRBJ2-5, with unresolved D. The CDR3 extends over 15 amino acids. Trimming stripped 1 base from V and 1 base from J, with 10 bases between. Germline-derived CDR1 and CDR2 are MNHNS and SASEGT. The CDR3 region has the DNA TGTGCCAGCAGTGAAGTGTGGGGAATCCAAGAGACCCAGTACTTC. This sequence encodes CASSEVWGIQETQYF.